The 20 T cell receptor beta chains in this list originate from one sample, sequenced in a study of T cell repertoires in cytomegalovirus infection. TCRdb analysed the reads with MiXCR anew, one entry per CDR3 protein. The data show more than 650,000 distinct CDR3 sequences, with about a third seen just once and 2.5% to 3% held by the top ten. Material: PBMCs. The receptors here all came from a human donor in good health (CMV status not recorded). Some clones in this sample may be carry-over from other donors' samples.

DNA for the CDR3: TGTGCCAGCACTGGACGGCGATATTCACCCCTCCACTTT. As protein: CASTGRRYSPLHF. The rearrangement joins TRBV2 to TRBJ1-6; D remains ambiguous. The CDR3 loop spans 13 amino acids. The germline V gene encodes CDR1 SNHLY and CDR2 FYNNEI. The V end lost 7 bases, the J end lost 8 bases, and 12 bases lay between the germline ends.

V is TRBV6-5 and J is TRBJ2-2; 11 bases agree with TRBD2. From germline, CDR1 is MNHEY and CDR2 SVGAGI. The CDR3 consists of 16 residues. The J segment lost 6 bases and the V segment lost 6 bases, leaving 9 bases of the junction unmatched. The CDR3 loop is CASSGVLAGGPGELFF. The CDR3 DNA sequence: TGTGCCAGCAGCGGAGTTTTAGCGGGAGGGCCCGGGGAGCTGTTTTTT.

This chain's CDR3 is CASSLTRTGMQGYTF. For the CDR3, the DNA is TGTGCCAGCAGCCTAACCCGGACAGGGATGCAGGGCTACACCTTC. V is TRBV5-4 and J is TRBJ1-2; 8 bases agree with TRBD1. Germline values: CDR1 SGHNT, CDR2 YYREEE (reference sequence). V lost 4 bases to trimming and J lost 8 bases; unmatched junction nucleotides: 13. CDR3 length: 15 amino acids. The whole variable domain, remainder taken from reference TRBV5-4 and TRBJ1-2, is ETGVTQSPTHLIKTRGQQVTLRCSSQSGHNTVSWYQQALGQGPQFIFQYYREEENGRGNFPPRFSGLQFPNYSSELNVNALELDDSALYLCASSLTRTGMQGYTFGSGTRLTVV.

The CDR3 sequence: CASSIVFHKQSSYNEQFF. The CDR3 DNA follows: TGTGCCAGTAGTATAGTATTTCACAAACAGAGCTCCTACAATGAGCAGTTCTTC. The chain recombines TRBV19 with TRBJ2-1; no clear D. CDR3 length: 18 residues. Trimming pared 1 base from V and 0 bases from J, leaving 16 bases between. Germline CDR1 and CDR2: LNHDA and SQIVND (reference sequence).

Comment on this clonotype: A read error may account for a junction end that differs from germline. The rearrangement uses TRBV7-7 and TRBJ2-5; D unclear. The CDR3 runs 13 residues. Germline V CDR1 and CDR2: SSHAT, FNYEAQ (reference sequence). The CDR3, as DNA: TGTGCTAGCAGCTTAGGAGATTGGGAGACCCAGTACTTC. The encoded protein is CASSLGDWETQYF.

The CDR3 nucleotides are TGTGCCAACGCATGCTCCCGCCACAATGAGCAGTTCTTC. As protein: CANACSRHNEQFF. The V call is TRBV10-3, the J call TRBJ2-1; D not resolved. The CDR3 extends over 13 amino acids. With 10 bases removed from V and 5 bases from J, the gap between germline ends came to 15 bases. Germline-derived CDR1 and CDR2 are ENHRY and SYGVKD.

As concerns this clonotype: Given a much more abundant clone one base away, this may be a read error. This rearrangement joins TRBV2 to TRBJ2-2; TRBD1 matches at 8 bases. The CDR3 spans 13 residues. V shed 6 bases and J 7 bases; nucleotides not matched to a gene: 4. Germline V gene data show CDR1 as SNHLY and CDR2 as FYNNEI. As DNA, the CDR3 is TGTGCCAGCAGCCGACAGGGGTTCGGGGAGCTGTTTTTT. This encodes CASSRQGFGELFF.

This clonotype was seen only a few times. The chain carries TRBV14 and TRBJ2-1; TRBD1 matches 8 bases. The CDR3 length is 17 residues. Germline V lookup: CDR1 SGHDN, CDR2 FVKESK. After removal of 2 bases from V and 12 bases from J, the junction contained 18 bases not matched to a gene. The DNA of the CDR3 is TGTGCCAGCAGCCAATGGGGTCTTCAGGGGGCGCAGCAAGGGCAGTTCTTC. This translates into CASSQWGLQGAQQGQFF.

This clonotype occurred many times. V is TRBV7-9 and J is TRBJ2-2, with D hard to call. The germline CDR1 and CDR2 sequences are SEHNR and FQNEAQ (reference sequence). The CDR3 is 14 amino acids. V was pared by 7 bases and J by 2 bases, with 11 bases between. CDR3 nucleotide sequence: TGTGCCAGCACCACTCGTGGAAACACCGGGGAGCTGTTTTTT. Its translation: CASTTRGNTGELFF. The entire variable domain, with the rest obtained from reference TRBV7-9 and TRBJ2-2, is as follows: DTGVSQNPRHKITKRGQNVTFRCDPISEHNRLYWYRQTLGQGPEFLTYFQNEAQLEKSRLLSDRFSAERPKGSFSTLEIQRTEQGDSAMYLCASTTRGNTGELFFGEGSRLTVL.

The V and J genes are TRBV23-1 and TRBJ1-2; a weak D match, TRBD1 (6 bases). TRBV23-1 is annotated as an ORF whose role is uncertain. V lost 5 bases and J lost 8, with 18 bases in between. This CDR3 contains 14 residues. CDR3 nucleotide sequence: TGCGCCAGCAGTGCATACAGGGAGAGTGGCGGCTACACCTTC. Amino acids: CASSAYRESGGYTF.

On this clonotype: The conserved phenylalanine or tryptophan is not found at the CDR3 terminus, so this likely reflects a read error. The chain couples TRBV20-1 to TRBJ1-1; the D gene is possibly TRBD1 (6 bases). Germline values: CDR1 DFQATT, CDR2 SNEGSKA (reference sequence). The CDR3 is made up of 16 amino acids. The CDR3 nucleotides are TGCAGTTCTAGAGTTCCGGGACACCTCCCTGTGGCGGAAGCTTTCTGT. It is translated as CSSRVPGHLPVAEAFC.

In its sample, this clonotype was seen once. The V and J genes are TRBV5-1 and TRBJ2-2; D gene unclear. CDR1 is SGHRS and CDR2 is YFSETQ in the germline V gene. The CDR3 is 16 amino acids. Between the trimmed V and J ends, which lost 1 base and 0 bases, there was a span of 10 bases. The CDR3 loop reads CASSLRFQTNTGELFF. The CDR3 bases are TGCGCCAGCAGCTTGCGGTTTCAAACGAACACCGGGGAGCTGTTTTTT.

This rearrangement joins TRBV7-4 to TRBJ2-1; 7 bases fit TRBD2. Germline lookup yields CDR1 SGHVT and CDR2 SQSDAQ. The CDR3 totals 16 residues. Unmatched junction bases numbered 9, after V lost 0 bases and J lost 7 bases. CDR3 loop: CASSLAWTSFRNEQFF. DNA of the CDR3: TGTGCCAGCAGCTTAGCCTGGACTAGTTTTAGGAATGAGCAGTTCTTC.

Worth noting for this clonotype: Compared with germline, one end of the junction differs, possibly owing to a read error. This chain joins TRBV7-3 and TRBJ1-1; a possible D gene is TRBD1 (6 bases). This CDR3 has 13 residues. Germline lookup yields CDR1 SGHTA and CDR2 FQGTGA. For the CDR3, the DNA is TGTGCAAGCAGCTTGGGTAGGGACACTGAATCTTTCTTT. It is translated as CASSLGRDTESFF.

The chain links TRBV7-9 to TRBJ2-1; 12 positions agree with TRBD1. The trim removed 7 bases at V and 12 bases at J, leaving 10 bases unmatched. The germline V gene encodes CDR1 SEHNR and CDR2 FQNEAQ (reference sequence). The CDR3 has 14 amino acids. CDR3 residues: CASNSGQGAAAQFF. CDR3 sequence (DNA): TGTGCCAGCAACTCGGGACAGGGGGCAGCTGCGCAGTTCTTC. Full variable domain (remainder filled in from reference TRBV7-9 and TRBJ2-1): DTGVSQNPRHKITKRGQNVTFRCDPISEHNRLYWYRQTLGQGPEFLTYFQNEAQLEKSRLLSDRFSAERPKGSFSTLEIQRTEQGDSAMYLCASNSGQGAAAQFFGPGTRLTVL.

Comment on this clonotype: Being one base from a much bigger clone, this may be a read error. This chain connects TRBV7-8 to TRBJ2-7, with a tentative D call TRBD2 (6 bases). This CDR3 contains 15 residues. Germline V gives CDR1 SGHVS, CDR2 FQNEAQ. Written as DNA, the CDR3 is TGTGCCAGCATCAGATACCGGGGAGGTCAAGGCGAGCAGTCCTTC. This translates into CASIRYRGGQGEQSF. Full variable domain (rest looked up from reference TRBV7-8 and TRBJ2-7): GAGVSQSPRYKVAKRGQDVALRCDPISGHVSLFWYQQALGQGPEFLTYFQNEAQLDKSGLPSDRFFAERPEGSVSTLKIQRTQQEDSAVYLCASIRYRGGQGEQSFGPGTRLTVT.

This chain uses TRBV5-5 with TRBJ1-3; 7 nucleotides match TRBD1. In germline, CDR1 is SGHKS, CDR2 YYEKEE (reference sequence). J gave up 2 bases and V 4 bases, and 6 bases lay outside the gene matches. The CDR3 has 15 residues. The CDR3 DNA is TGTGCCAGCAGCAAGACAGGGCAGACTGGAAACACCATATATTTT. This encodes CASSKTGQTGNTIYF.

Note on this clonotype: This CDR3 fails to terminate in the conserved phenylalanine or tryptophan, so it likely reflects a read error. The DNA is left out, because the CDR3 cannot be placed on it with certainty; the CDR3 is given as TCRdb lists it. The CDR3 reads CASSYSSPSGRFEVGETKYI. V gene TRBV6-6 combines with J gene TRBJ2-5; TRBD2 reflects the table's D call only, with no check against the DNA. Germline CDR1 reads MNHNY; CDR2 reads SVGAGI (reference sequence). The CDR3 is 20 amino acids long, termini counted.

This clonotype was counted a few times. The V and J genes are TRBV25-1 and TRBJ1-6; D is unresolved. Trimming shortened V by 1 base and J by 5 bases, and 12 bases separated the two germline ends. The CDR3 totals 16 residues. Looked up from germline, CDR1 is MGHDK and CDR2 is SYGVNS. CDR3 loop: CASSEWSTVDNSPLHF. The CDR3 nucleotides read TGTGCCAGCAGTGAATGGTCTACAGTTGATAATTCACCCCTCCACTTT.

The CDR3 nucleotides read TGTGCCAGCAGCTTCGGCAAAGAGTACGAAGGGGAGACCCAGTACTTC. It specifies CASSFGKEYEGETQYF. The chain links TRBV7-9 to TRBJ2-5; D is uncertain. V lost 3 bases to trimming and J lost 5 bases, with 19 bases between them. The CDR3 spans 16 residues. Germline-derived CDR1 and CDR2 are SEHNR and FQNEAQ (reference sequence). The full variable domain, its missing parts supplied by reference TRBV7-9 and TRBJ2-5, is DTGVSQNPRHKITKRGQNVTFRCDPISEHNRLYWYRQTLGQGPEFLTYFQNEAQLEKSRLLSDRFSAERPKGSFSTLEIQRTEQGDSAMYLCASSFGKEYEGETQYFGPGTRLLVL.